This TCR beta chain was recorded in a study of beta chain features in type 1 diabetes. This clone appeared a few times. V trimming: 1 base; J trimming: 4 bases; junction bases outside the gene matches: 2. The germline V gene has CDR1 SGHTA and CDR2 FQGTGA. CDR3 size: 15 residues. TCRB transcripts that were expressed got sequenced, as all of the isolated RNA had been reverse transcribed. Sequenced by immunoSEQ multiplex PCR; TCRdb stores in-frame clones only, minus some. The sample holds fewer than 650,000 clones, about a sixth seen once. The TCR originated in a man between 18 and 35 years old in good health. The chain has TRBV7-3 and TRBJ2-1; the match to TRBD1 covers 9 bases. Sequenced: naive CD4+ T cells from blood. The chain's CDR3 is CASSLMGQGYNEQFF. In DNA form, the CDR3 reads TGTGCCAGCAGCTTAATGGGACAGGGATACAATGAGCAGTTCTTC. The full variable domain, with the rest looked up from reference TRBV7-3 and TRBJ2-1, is GAGVSQTPSNKVTEKGKYVELRCDPISGHTALYWYRQSLGQGPEFLIYFQGTGAADDSGLPNDRFFAVRPEGSVSTLKIQRTERGDSAVYLCASSLMGQGYNEQFFGPGTRLTVL.